Following are 6 T cell receptor beta chains from one sample sequenced in a study of low-dose radiotherapy and immunotherapy resistance in tumors. TRAV- and TRBV-specific primers, spanning alpha and beta chains, primed first-strand cDNA. With a V-primer adapter and a constant-region primer, TCRs were amplified for about 22 PCR cycles. TCRdb passed the reads through MiXCR, listing each CDR3 protein once. Of some 46,000 distinct CDR3 sequences listed, 25% to 30% are singletons. Time point indicated: after trial treatment. The treatment: LDRT plus nivolumab, ipilimumab, low-dose cyclophosphamide and aspirin (RACIN trial). The input for sequencing was PBMCs, taken after low-dose radiotherapy plus immunotherapy. The source is a male donor with prostate cancer.

The chain uses TRBV12-3 or TRBV12-4 and TRBJ1-2; possible D gene TRBD1, 6 bases. The CDR3 sequence is 13 residues long. Trimming took off 6 bases at V and 4 bases at J, with 12 bases between the two ends. CDR3 region: CASRLDSIYGYTF. DNA for the CDR3: TGTGCCAGCAGGCTGGACAGTATCTATGGCTACACCTTC.

In this sample, this clonotype turned up many times. The V call is TRBV7-9, the J call TRBJ1-4, with D tentatively TRBD1 (5 bases). V lost 4 bases, J lost 6 bases, and 9 bases lay in between. The CDR3 covers 13 residues. Germline CDR1 reads SEHNR; CDR2 reads FQNEAQ (reference sequence). The CDR3 nucleotides are TGTGCCAGCAGCTCGAGAGGGGATGAAAAACTGTTTTTT. The encoded protein is CASSSRGDEKLFF. The full variable domain, completed using reference TRBV7-9 and TRBJ1-4, is DTGVSQNPRHKITKRGQNVTFRCDPISEHNRLYWYRQTLGQGPEFLTYFQNEAQLEKSRLLSDRFSAERPKGSFSTLEIQRTEQGDSAMYLCASSSRGDEKLFFGSGTQLSVL.

This clonotype was seen repeatedly, ten times or more. This chain uses TRBV28 with TRBJ2-5; TRBD1 might be the D (6 bases). The CDR3 runs 12 residues. The V and J ends lost 8 bases and 4 bases respectively, with 11 bases between them. Germline CDR1 is MDHEN and CDR2 is SYDVKM. The CDR3: CASSGVVETQYF. CDR3 bases: TGTGCCAGCTCAGGGGTGGTAGAGACCCAGTACTTC.

This clonotype was seen ten or more times. The J gene is TRBJ1-4, the V gene TRBV29-1; maybe TRBD1 (5 bases). There are 13 residues in the CDR3. The germline CDR1 and CDR2 sequences are SQVTM and ANQGSEA. The V end was cut by 6 bases, the J end by 7 bases, with 15 bases between. Written as DNA, the CDR3 is TGCAGCGTCGTTAGGGGCGGAGGTGAAAAACTGTTTTTT. This codes for CSVVRGGGEKLFF.

In this sample, this clonotype turned up many times. The V and J genes are TRBV30 and TRBJ1-2; TRBD1 matches at 7 bases. Germline assignment: CDR1 GTSNPN and CDR2 SVGIG (reference sequence). The CDR3 is made up of 15 amino acids. The V gene end was trimmed by 7 bases and the J gene end by 4 bases; junction bases not matched to a gene: 15. The CDR3, as DNA: TGTGCCTCAACAGTCGAGGGGGGGACAGCCTATGGCTACACCTTC. It translates to CASTVEGGTAYGYTF.

This clonotype has a single count. The chain combines TRBV24-1 with TRBJ1-2; tentatively, D is TRBD1 (5 bases). Trimming removed 3 bases from V and 3 bases from J, with 13 bases in between. CDR3 size: 15 residues. CDR1 KGHDR and CDR2 SFDVKD come from the germline V gene. CDR3 sequence: CATSDIGGDHYGYTF. Written as DNA, the CDR3 is TGTGCCACCAGTGATATTGGGGGAGACCACTATGGCTACACCTTC.